The next 10 T cell receptor beta chains were all read from a single sample in a study of radiotherapy plus CTLA-4 blockade in lung cancer. Sequencing used immunoSEQ multiplex PCR; TCRdb keeps in-frame clones, though not all of them. The sample has about 94,000 clones, about four fifths seen once; the top ten hold roughly 26%. The input for sequencing was peripheral blood, taken from a patient treated with radiotherapy plus ipilimumab. The receptor source for this set is a human donor with non-small cell lung cancer that progressed on radiotherapy plus ipilimumab.

The genes are TRBV2 and TRBJ2-5; D gene uncertain. The CDR3 has 16 residues. The germline CDR1 and CDR2 sequences are SNHLY and FYNNEI. V gave up 5 bases and J gave up 3 bases, with 19 bases separating them. The CDR3, as DNA: TGTGCCAGCAGTATAACCCATGAGGCGCTGGAAGAGACCCAGTACTTC. Amino acids: CASSITHEALEETQYF.

The V call is TRBV4-2, the J call TRBJ2-3; no clear D. Germline CDR1 is LGHNA and CDR2 is YNFKEQ. V was trimmed by 2 bases and J by 2 bases, leaving 2 bases between them. The CDR3 runs to 12 residues. The CDR3 region has the DNA TGTGCCAGCAGCCAAACCACAGATACGCAGTATTTT. Its protein is CASSQTTDTQYF.

V gene TRBV27 combines with J gene TRBJ2-1; 10 bases are shared with TRBD2. V shed 3 bases and J 7 bases; nucleotides not matched to a gene: 6. CDR1 and CDR2 (germline): MNHEY, SMNVEV (reference sequence). The CDR3 length is 15 residues. In nucleotides, the CDR3 is TGTGCCAGCAGTTTTCCTAGCGGGAGTATGAATGAGCAGTTCTTC. Its protein product is CASSFPSGSMNEQFF.

In its sample, this clone was seen a few times. The gene calls are TRBV4-1 and TRBJ1-3; D is ambiguous. The V gene's germline CDR1 is MGHRA and CDR2 YSYEKL. This CDR3 spans 14 amino acids. V was shortened by 0 bases and J by 6 bases, with 9 bases between the two germline ends. As DNA, the CDR3 is TGCGCCAGCAGCCAAGATGAGGGCCTAAACACCATATATTTT. Its protein product is CASSQDEGLNTIYF.

V usage is TRBV4-1 and J usage is TRBJ2-3, with 8 bases that match TRBD2. CDR1 is MGHRA, CDR2 YSYEKL, per germline. V shed 2 bases, J shed 2 bases, and the junction held 12 bases outside the gene matches. The length of the CDR3 is 18 residues. The CDR3: CASSQTPRGLALTDTQYF. The DNA of the CDR3 is TGCGCCAGCAGCCAAACGCCCAGAGGACTAGCCCTCACAGATACGCAGTATTTT.

CDR3 nucleotide sequence: TGCGCCAGCAGCACCCCCGGGACTAGGGGTAATGAGCAGTTCTTC. This sequence encodes CASSTPGTRGNEQFF. The chain recombines TRBV4-1 with TRBJ2-1, with 8 nucleotides matching TRBD2. The V and J ends lost 5 bases and 7 bases, in that order; junction bases with no gene match: 10. The germline V gene has CDR1 MGHRA and CDR2 YSYEKL. This CDR3 spans 15 amino acids.

The chain has TRBV29-1 and TRBJ2-7, with D hard to call. The V and J ends lost 3 bases and 3 bases respectively, with 15 bases between them. Looked up from germline, CDR1 is SQVTM and CDR2 is ANQGSEA. The CDR3 contains 14 residues. CDR3 in amino acids: CSVEAPGERYEQYF. The CDR3 region has the DNA TGCAGCGTTGAGGCACCTGGAGAACGCTACGAGCAGTACTTC.

The CDR3: CASSSGQGGDTQYF. The CDR3 bases are TGTGCCAGCAGCTCAGGACAGGGGGGAGATACGCAGTATTTT. The V and J genes are TRBV7-6 and TRBJ2-3, with TRBD1 matching 10 bases. The germline CDR1 and CDR2 sequences are SGHVS and FNYEAQ. The CDR3 loop spans 14 amino acids. V was clipped by 4 bases and J by 5 bases; unmatched bases: 3.

This clone was seen a single time. The chain uses TRBV28 and TRBJ1-2; 9 bases agree with TRBD1. V dropped 7 bases and J dropped 1; count of bases not matched to a gene: 10. Germline V gene sequence: CDR1 MDHEN, CDR2 SYDVKM. The CDR3 runs to 16 residues. CDR3 sequence reads: CASIMTGGDFNYGYTF. The DNA of the CDR3 is TGTGCCAGCATCATGACAGGGGGAGATTTTAACTATGGCTACACCTTC.

The chain uses TRBV13 and TRBJ2-5; 7 bases fit TRBD2. Germline CDR1 reads PRHDT; CDR2 reads FYEKMQ (reference sequence). The CDR3 has 14 residues. The V segment lost 1 base and the J segment 5 bases; nucleotides outside the gene matches: 4. CDR3 protein: CASSLAGGGETQYF. The CDR3, as DNA: TGTGCCAGCAGCTTAGCCGGGGGAGGGGAGACCCAGTACTTC.